This record concerns one T cell receptor delta chain sequence. The amino acid sequence in TCRdb belongs to a much larger clone and departs from this DNA's translation at residue 4, likely a sequencing read error; the sequence shown is translated from the DNA. The data were obtained in a study of gamma-delta T cells after stem cell transplantation. TCRdb re-called the RT-PCR reads via CATT. The sample has 3,000 to 4,000 delta-chain clones, approximately 2% seen once. Germline CDR1 GEAIGNYY, CDR2 EKD. This CDR3 is 19 amino acids long. The TCR originated in a human donor. It is not recorded whose cells these are; they may come from a transplant donor. The sequenced sample consisted of gamma-delta T cells. The V call is TRDV2, the J call TRDJ1, with 10 bases matching TRDD3. The CDR3 protein is CACGTVLRTGGLYTDKLIF. As DNA, the CDR3 is TGTGCCTGTGGCACCGTTTTGCGTACTGGGGGATTATACACCGATAAACTCATCTTT.